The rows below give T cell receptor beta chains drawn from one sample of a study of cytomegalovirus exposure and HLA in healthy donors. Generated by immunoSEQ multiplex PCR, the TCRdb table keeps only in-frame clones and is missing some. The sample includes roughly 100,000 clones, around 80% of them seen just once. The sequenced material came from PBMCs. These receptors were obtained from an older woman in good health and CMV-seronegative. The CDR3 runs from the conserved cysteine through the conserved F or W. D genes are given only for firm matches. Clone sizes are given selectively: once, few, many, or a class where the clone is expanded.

CASSLVSQGVFDGYTF	TGTGCCAGCAGCTTAGTCTCCCAGGGTGTGTTCGATGGCTACACCTTC	TRBV7-2	TRBJ1-2	NA	NA
CSVVVQGTYNEQFF	TGCAGCGTTGTGGTTCAGGGAACCTACAATGAGCAGTTCTTC	TRBV29-1	TRBJ2-1	NA	few
CASSLGWLAGVEQFF	TGTGCCAGCAGCTTGGGTTGGCTAGCGGGAGTTGAGCAGTTCTTC	TRBV5-6	TRBJ2-1	TRBD2	NA
CASSTRAEQYF	TGTGCCAGCAGTACCAGGGCCGAGCAGTACTTC	TRBV28	TRBJ2-7	NA	NA
CASSFPLAGVHEQFF	TGTGCCAGCAGCTTTCCACTAGCGGGAGTGCATGAGCAGTTCTTC	TRBV5-6	TRBJ2-1	TRBD2	NA
CASSYSRQETQYF	TGTGCCAGCAGTTACTCGAGACAAGAGACCCAGTACTTC	TRBV6-5	TRBJ2-5	NA	few
CASSLGGGNYGYTF	TGTGCCAGCAGCTTAGGCGGGGGCAACTATGGCTACACCTTC	TRBV11-2	TRBJ1-2	NA	NA
CASSPSVAYGYTF	TGTGCCAGCAGTCCTTCGGTCGCCTATGGCTACACCTTC	TRBV28	TRBJ1-2	NA	NA
CASSLTSLAGGFNEQFF	TGCGCCAGCAGCCTTACCTCACTAGCGGGGGGGTTCAATGAGCAGTTCTTC	TRBV5-1	TRBJ2-1	TRBD2	NA
CASSWRLNSPLHF	TGTGCCAGCTCGTGGAGGTTGAATTCACCCCTCCACTTT	TRBV7-6	TRBJ1-6	NA	once
CASSLVDSKWSNYGYTF	TGTGCCAGCAGCTTAGTTGACAGCAAATGGAGTAACTATGGCTACACCTTC	TRBV7-2	TRBJ1-2	NA	NA
CASSPIVLLTSGGRQFF	TGTGCCAGCAGTCCGATAGTCCTACTGACTAGCGGTGGGAGACAGTTCTTC	TRBV28	TRBJ2-1	TRBD2	NA
CAIIRTGAKDYGYTF	TGTGCCATCATCAGGACAGGGGCTAAGGACTATGGCTACACCTTC	TRBV10-3	TRBJ1-2	TRBD1	few
CASSLLGQGRTEAFF	TGTGCCAGCAGCTTATTGGGACAGGGAAGGACTGAAGCTTTCTTT	TRBV7-2	TRBJ1-1	TRBD1	NA
CASSSLGAGGGTEAFF	TGCGCCAGCAGCTCGTTGGGGGCGGGGGGGGGCACTGAAGCTTTCTTT	TRBV5-1	TRBJ1-1	NA	NA
CASSPDRVRYEQYF	TGCGCCAGCAGCCCCGACAGGGTGAGGTACGAGCAGTACTTC	TRBV4-3	TRBJ2-7	TRBD1	NA
CASSEPHRYQETQYF	TGCGCCAGCAGTGAGCCCCACAGGTACCAAGAGACCCAGTACTTC	TRBV10-1	TRBJ2-5	NA	NA
CASRRGGSYEQYF	TGTGCCAGCAGAAGGGGAGGCTCCTACGAGCAGTACTTC	TRBV28	TRBJ2-7	NA	NA
CLGYEQYF	TGTCTAGGCTACGAGCAGTACTTC	TRBV30	TRBJ2-7	NA	NA
CASGTYNEQFF	TGTGCCAGTGGGACTTACAATGAGCAGTTCTTC	TRBV19	TRBJ2-1	NA	NA
CASSLRENSYTQYF	TGTGCCAGCAGCTTAAGAGAGAACAGTTATACGCAGTATTTT	TRBV7-9	TRBJ2-3	NA	NA
CASSPGLAGLTQYF	TGTGCCAGCAGCCCCGGACTAGCGGGACTCACCCAGTACTTC	TRBV7-7	TRBJ2-5	TRBD2	once
CASSLRTTPPLNEQFF	TGCGCCAGCAGCCTGCGGACTACCCCACCTCTCAATGAGCAGTTCTTC	TRBV4-1	TRBJ2-1	NA	NA
CASSPQRGGGTGELFF	TGCGCCAGCAGCCCACAACGGGGGGGCGGGACCGGGGAGCTGTTTTTT	TRBV4-3	TRBJ2-2	TRBD2	NA
CASSLVGGSNQPQHF	TGCGCCAGCAGCTTGGTAGGGGGCAGCAATCAGCCCCAGCATTTT	TRBV5-1	TRBJ1-5	TRBD1	few
CASSLTGGSQETQYF	TGTGCCAGCAGCCTTACAGGGGGATCCCAAGAGACCCAGTACTTC	TRBV7-2	TRBJ2-5	TRBD1	NA
CASSSGQLTQYF	TGCGCCAGCAGCTCGGGACAGCTAACGCAGTATTTT	TRBV5-1	TRBJ2-3	TRBD1	NA
CASSLGLAGVEETQYF	TGTGCCAGCAGTCTCGGACTAGCGGGAGTAGAAGAGACCCAGTACTTC	TRBV28	TRBJ2-5	TRBD2	NA
CASSLEQGVFNGYTF	TGCGCCAGCAGCTTAGAACAGGGGGTCTTCAATGGCTACACCTTC	TRBV5-1	TRBJ1-2	TRBD1	NA
CASSVAGGPNEQFF	TGTGCCAGCAGCGTAGCGGGAGGGCCCAATGAGCAGTTCTTC	TRBV9	TRBJ2-1	TRBD2	once
CASSYRQGASGEQYF	TGTGCCAGCAGTTATAGACAGGGGGCAAGTGGGGAGCAGTACTTC	TRBV6-5	TRBJ2-7	TRBD1	NA
CASSLGAATHIEAFF	TGTGCCAGCAGCTTAGGGGCAGCTACCCATATAGAAGCTTTCTTT	TRBV11-2	TRBJ1-1	NA	NA
CASSFRTGSYEQYF	TGTGCCAGCAGTTTCCGGACAGGATCCTACGAGCAGTACTTC	TRBV6-6	TRBJ2-7	TRBD1	once
CASKRTENTGELFF	TGTGCCAGCAAAAGGACAGAGAACACCGGGGAGCTGTTTTTT	TRBV2	TRBJ2-2	NA	NA
CASSPGQGATEAFF	TGTGCCAGTAGTCCTGGACAGGGTGCCACTGAAGCTTTCTTT	TRBV19	TRBJ1-1	TRBD1	few
CASRIQGSGSYTF	TGTGCCAGCAGGATACAGGGATCGGGGAGCTACACCTTC	TRBV6-5	TRBJ1-2	NA	NA
CASGRTGFSYEQYF	TGTGCCAGCGGCCGGACAGGCTTTTCCTACGAGCAGTACTTC	TRBV2	TRBJ2-7	TRBD1	NA
CAISVTQGADSPLHF	TGTGCCATCAGTGTCACCCAGGGGGCTGATTCACCCCTCCACTTT	TRBV10-3	TRBJ1-6	TRBD1	NA
CASSSQYRGEAFF	TGTGCCAGCAGCTCGCAGTACAGGGGGGAAGCTTTCTTT	TRBV5-6	TRBJ1-1	TRBD1	NA
CASSLVMGWANTEAFF	TGCGCCAGCAGCTTGGTCATGGGTTGGGCGAACACTGAAGCTTTCTTT	TRBV5-1	TRBJ1-1	NA	once
CASRFTGSSYEQYF	TGTGCCAGTAGGTTCACAGGAAGCTCCTACGAGCAGTACTTC	TRBV19	TRBJ2-7	NA	NA
CASSDSQETQYF	TGCGCCAGCAGCGATAGCCAAGAGACCCAGTACTTC	TRBV5-1	TRBJ2-5	NA	few
CASSVGDDPEQYF	TGTGCCAGCAGCGTTGGAGACGACCCCGAGCAGTACTTC	TRBV9	TRBJ2-7	NA	few
CSARTGIPNTGELFF	TGCAGCGCCCGAACAGGAATCCCGAACACCGGGGAGCTGTTTTTT	TRBV29-1	TRBJ2-2	NA	NA
CASSLETAYNEQFF	TGTGCCAGCTCATTAGAGACAGCATACAATGAGCAGTTCTTC	TRBV18	TRBJ2-1	NA	once
CASSLPGVSYEQYF	TGTGCCAGCAGTTTACCCGGGGTCTCCTACGAGCAGTACTTC	TRBV28	TRBJ2-7	NA	NA
CASSPISNQPQHF	TGTGCCAGCAGCCCTATTTCCAATCAGCCCCAGCATTTT	TRBV6-5	TRBJ1-5	NA	NA